These 6 T cell receptor beta chains came from one sample sequenced in a study of shared clonotypes between healthy human individuals. Positively selected for CCR7, the CD45RO-negative cells used as naive CD8 cells excluded terminally differentiated effector memory CD45RA+ cells. Clones were read by immunoSEQ multiplex PCR, and TCRdb kept only the in-frame ones, dropping some. The sample records 1.5 million to 2.5 million clones, approximately 94% being singletons. The sample consisted of naive CD8+ T cells sorted from blood. All receptors come from a man aged 18 to 35 in good health.

This chain connects TRBV9 to TRBJ2-4, with 13 bases that match TRBD2. V lost 3 bases and J lost 7; bases outside the gene matches: 7. Germline V gene data show CDR1 as SGDLS and CDR2 as YYNGEE. The CDR3 totals 16 residues. CDR3 amino acids: CASSGTSGGPINIQYF. CDR3 bases: TGTGCCAGCAGCGGGACTAGCGGGGGCCCAATCAACATTCAGTACTTC.

The V call is TRBV6-5, the J call TRBJ2-5, with D possibly being TRBD2 (6 bases). The V end was cut by 6 bases, the J end by 6 bases, with 17 bases between. There are 14 residues in the CDR3. CDR1 MNHEY and CDR2 SVGAGI come from the germline V gene. The CDR3, as DNA: TGTGCCAGCAGCCCCGCGGGGATTGGGAAGACCCAGTACTTC. Translating gives CASSPAGIGKTQYF.

This chain connects TRBV27 to TRBJ2-2, with 14 bases aligning to TRBD2. Trimming removed 5 bases from V and 7 bases from J; junction bases left unmatched: 9. The CDR3 has 17 amino acids. Germline CDR1 is MNHEY and CDR2 is SMNVEV (reference sequence). The CDR3 here is CASSPLTSGGVGGELFF. The CDR3 coding sequence is TGTGCCAGCAGTCCCTTGACTAGCGGGGGGGTTGGCGGGGAGCTGTTTTTT.

The chain combines TRBV9 with TRBJ2-7, with a possible D match to TRBD2 (6 bases). Germline V lookup: CDR1 SGDLS, CDR2 YYNGEE. The CDR3 runs to 16 residues. V was shortened by 0 bases and J by 3 bases, with 16 bases between the two germline ends. The CDR3 DNA reads as TGTGCCAGCAGCGTAGAGAGCCTAGCCGGGGGCTACGAGCAGTACTTC. This gives the protein CASSVESLAGGYEQYF.

The V call is TRBV6-1, the J call TRBJ2-7; D remains unclear. From germline, CDR1 is MNHNS and CDR2 SASEGT. Trimming pared 8 bases from V and 6 bases from J, leaving 17 bases between. This CDR3 comprises 13 residues. As DNA, the CDR3 is TGTGCCAGCGCCTCTGGGCCGGAATCCGAGCAGTACTTC. Encoded protein: CASASGPESEQYF.

CDR3 protein: CASGLLVVGGRPGPAGELFF. The CDR3 DNA follows: TGTGCTAGTGGTTTATTAGTTGTGGGCGGGAGGCCCGGGCCTGCCGGGGAGCTGTTTTTT. The chain recombines TRBV12-5 with TRBJ2-2; 8 bases are a match to TRBD2. Germline-derived CDR1 and CDR2 are LGHNT and FRNRAP. This CDR3 contains 20 residues. Trimming cost V 3 bases and J 6 bases; bases outside gene matches: 21.